The 2 T cell receptor beta chains below were found in one sample sequenced in a study of CD8+ T cells in alopecia areata. RNA was extracted and reverse transcribed into cDNA as the sequencing template. Assay used: immunoSEQ multiplex PCR; TCRdb lists only in-frame clones, some missing. The repertoire holds around 160,000 clones, with approximately 62% as singletons. Noted treatment: oral pan-JAK inhibitor, 5-10 mg twice daily. The starting material was CD4+ T cells sorted from blood, obtained at week 24, from a patient treated with tofacitinib. These receptor sequences come from a human donor with alopecia areata.

The chain uses TRBV25-1 and TRBJ1-4; D uncertain. Germline loops: CDR1 MGHDK, CDR2 SYGVNS. V dropped 3 bases and J dropped 5 bases, with 16 bases sitting between them. CDR3 size: 16 residues. This CDR3 is CASSESPTAHNEKLFF. CDR3 sequence (DNA): TGTGCCAGCAGTGAGTCCCCGACCGCACACAATGAAAAACTGTTTTTT.

The rearrangement links TRBV7-9 to TRBJ2-3; the D gene is possibly TRBD1 (6 bases). The CDR3 is 16 amino acids. V was clipped by 3 bases and J by 4 bases, with 17 bases between them. Per germline, CDR1 SEHNR and CDR2 FQNEAQ (reference sequence). As DNA, the CDR3 is TGTGCCAGCAGCTTCACACCTTTCAGGGGACCAGATACGCAGTATTTT. As protein: CASSFTPFRGPDTQYF.